A selection of T cell receptor beta chains follows, all from one sample in a study of blood T cell repertoires in COVID-19. Generated by immunoSEQ multiplex PCR, the TCRdb table keeps only in-frame clones and is missing some. The table includes around 30,000 clones, about 90% detected once. Sequenced: peripheral blood. These receptors all stem from a human donor in a cohort sampled during active COVID-19. The conserved cysteine and the conserved F or W are not part of the CDR3 here. The D gene is left open where the match is weak.

V,J,D,CDR3
TRBV5-1,TRBJ2-1,TRBD1,ASSAGTGTYNEQF
TRBV6-1,TRBJ2-5,TRBD2,ASSELAGGQETQY
TRBV12-3/TRBV12-4,TRBJ1-1,NA,ASNLGGFTEAF
TRBV19,TRBJ1-1,NA,ASSTLSGGPNTEAF
TRBV11-3,TRBJ2-2,NA,ASSSVPGELF
TRBV18,TRBJ1-3,TRBD1,ASSPDRLGNTIY
TRBV18,TRBJ2-2,TRBD1,ASSPNIGTVYTGELF
TRBV27,TRBJ2-2,TRBD1,ASSLGQSTGELF
TRBV11-2,TRBJ1-1,NA,ASSLVAGGGAF
TRBV23-1,TRBJ2-1,TRBD2,ASSQGGESDNEQF
TRBV11-1,TRBJ2-1,TRBD2,ASSRGLADEQF
TRBV5-4,TRBJ1-2,TRBD1,ASSLDQGVYGYT
TRBV19,TRBJ1-2,TRBD1,ASSVTGEGGYT
TRBV28,TRBJ1-4,TRBD1,ASSGELPGQGVTNEKLF
TRBV7-9,TRBJ2-2,NA,VMGEANTGELF
TRBV6-5,TRBJ2-3,TRBD1,ASSTFQGAADTQY
TRBV4-3,TRBJ2-1,NA,ASSQDIPGRSYNEQF
TRBV20-1,TRBJ2-5,TRBD2,SASWLADYKETQY
TRBV19,TRBJ1-1,TRBD1,ASTQRGLGNAEAF
TRBV6-6,TRBJ1-3,NA,ASSPFGFWSSGNTIY
TRBV5-1,TRBJ2-5,NA,ASSLLGGETQY
TRBV5-1,TRBJ2-2,NA,ASSQRTPNTGELF
TRBV20-1,TRBJ1-2,NA,SASGARGSNYGYT
TRBV29-1,TRBJ1-2,NA,STLSLANYGYT
TRBV3-1/TRBV3-2,TRBJ2-1,NA,ASSQAGGSEQF
TRBV5-1,TRBJ2-3,NA,ASRIERVLTDTQY
TRBV5-5,TRBJ1-2,NA,ASSSEFYGYT
TRBV7-8,TRBJ1-2,TRBD1,ASSLAGQGSYGYT
TRBV13,TRBJ1-4,NA,ASSLNPDSWGATNEKLF
TRBV28,TRBJ2-5,NA,ASSSRGTGVRKETQY
TRBV5-6,TRBJ1-1,NA,ASSPAGGETEAF